The sequence of this T cell receptor (beta chain) was determined in a study of Ad26.COV2.S vaccination and SARS-CoV-2 variants. Overall study findings and caveats: Post-vaccination spike-specific CD8+ and CD4+ T cell responses reportedly had substantial breadth. Those who received vaccine or placebo ended up with similar non-spike TCR breadth. Researchers cautioned that TCR breadth and depth analyses may have underestimated total T cell responses.

Clones were read by immunoSEQ multiplex PCR, and TCRdb kept only the in-frame ones, dropping some. The table has roughly 100,000 clones, around 80% seen once. CDR3 length equals 14 residues. CDR1 is MNHEY and CDR2 is SVGAGI in the germline V gene. Trimming removed 2 bases from V and 3 bases from J, with 10 bases in between. As regards this clone: Antigen specificity is unknown.

The receptor comes from a human donor who had recovered from COVID-19. The rearrangement uses TRBV6-5 and TRBJ1-2; possible D gene TRBD1, 5 bases. Here the sequenced sample was peripheral blood, taken after recovery from COVID-19. CDR3 residues: CASSYGTGDYGYTF. The CDR3 bases are TGTGCCAGCAGTTACGGTACAGGTGACTATGGCTACACCTTC.